The next 10 T cell receptor beta chains were all read from a single sample in a study of response to subunit inactivated influenza vaccine. TCRdb re-derived calls from the RT-PCR reads in MiXCR, one entry per CDR3 protein. Among 630,000 or so distinct CDR3 sequences listed, around 16% were seen once. Specimen: PBMCs from blood, collected 11 to 12 days after vaccination. Receptors were obtained from a man between 45 and 60 years old who received an inactivated influenza vaccine.

The sample holds a few counts of this clonotype. J is TRBJ2-7 and V is TRBV5-1; 12 nucleotides agree with TRBD1. V was pared by 0 bases and J by 7 bases, with 5 bases of the junction left unmatched. Germline V gene sequence: CDR1 SGHRS, CDR2 YFSETQ. CDR3 length: 15 amino acids. Written as DNA, the CDR3 is TGCGCCAGCAGCTTGGTGGGACAGGGGGCTCAAGAGCAGTACTTC. It is translated as CASSLVGQGAQEQYF.

The chain joins TRBV12-3 or TRBV12-4 to TRBJ1-2; D possibly corresponds to TRBD1 (6 bases). Trimming left V 4 bases short and J 2 bases short, with 11 bases between. The CDR3 length is 14 residues. CDR3 region: CASSSEGVNYGYTF. The CDR3 region has the DNA TGTGCCAGCAGTTCCGAGGGGGTAAACTATGGCTACACCTTC.

Only a few counts were recorded for this clonotype. The chain recombines TRBV6-5 with TRBJ2-5, with no clear D. The CDR3 is made up of 16 amino acids. The V and J ends lost 2 bases and 1 base respectively, with 14 bases between them. CDR1 and CDR2 from the germline V gene are MNHEY and SVGAGI. The CDR3 region is CASSYPGVGPQETQYF. The CDR3 bases are TGTGCCAGCAGTTACCCCGGCGTAGGGCCCCAAGAGACCCAGTACTTC.

J is TRBJ2-3 and V is TRBV29-1; D unresolved. CDR1 is SQVTM, CDR2 ANQGSEA, per germline. The ends were cut back, 6 bases at V and 0 bases at J, with 13 bases in the middle. This CDR3 is built from 14 residues. This chain's CDR3 is CSVARRTSTDTQYF. The CDR3 nucleotides read TGCAGCGTCGCCCGACGAACTAGCACAGATACGCAGTATTTT.

The V gene is TRBV20-1, the J gene TRBJ2-5; D not resolved. Trimming shortened V by 0 bases and J by 3 bases, and 26 bases separated the two germline ends. The CDR3 has 19 amino acids. Germline V CDR1 and CDR2: DFQATT, SNEGSKA (reference sequence). Here the CDR3 reads CSARDPPSGPWGLEETQYF. CDR3 coding DNA: TGCAGTGCTAGAGACCCCCCTTCGGGCCCGTGGGGATTAGAAGAGACCCAGTACTTC.

This clonotype was seen repeatedly, ten times or more. The chain couples TRBV5-1 to TRBJ2-1, with 7 bases identical to TRBD2. After removal of 3 bases from V and 4 bases from J, the junction contained 7 bases not matched to a gene. Per germline, CDR1 SGHRS and CDR2 YFSETQ. This CDR3 is built from 15 residues. CDR3 sequence: CASSSAGTTYNEQFF. In nucleotides, the CDR3 is TGCGCCAGCAGCTCAGCGGGAACTACTTACAATGAGCAGTTCTTC.

The genes are TRBV29-1 and TRBJ1-2; D remains unclear. Germline CDR1 and CDR2: SQVTM and ANQGSEA. V shed 7 bases and J shed 8 bases, with 14 bases lying between them. The CDR3 is 11 residues long. Here the CDR3 reads CSDALDGGYTF. In nucleotides, the CDR3 is TGCAGCGACGCTCTCGACGGGGGCTACACCTTC.

The rearrangement joins TRBV20-1 to TRBJ2-2; D is undetermined. CDR1 DFQATT and CDR2 SNEGSKA come from the germline V gene (reference sequence). V lost 3 bases and J 0 bases, leaving 11 bases between the germline ends. The CDR3 is 15 residues long. CDR3 protein: CSASRGRSNTGELFF. In nucleotides, the CDR3 is TGCAGTGCTAGTCGAGGACGGTCGAACACCGGGGAGCTGTTTTTT.

This chain connects TRBV3-1 to TRBJ2-1; 7 positions match TRBD1. V shed 0 bases, J shed 9 bases, and the junction held 2 bases outside the gene matches. This CDR3 has 13 amino acids. Germline CDR1 is LGHDT and CDR2 is YNNKEL (reference sequence). CDR3 in amino acids: CASSQDDRAEQFF. CDR3 DNA sequence: TGTGCCAGCAGCCAAGACGACAGGGCTGAGCAGTTCTTC.

The chain couples TRBV4-2 to TRBJ1-4; tentatively, D is TRBD1 (5 bases). Germline assignment: CDR1 LGHNA and CDR2 YNFKEQ. This CDR3 has 15 amino acids. V lost 3 bases and J 5 bases, leaving 13 bases between the germline ends. CDR3 sequence: CASSHSGTSNEKLFF. The CDR3, as DNA: TGTGCCAGCAGCCACTCCGGGACGTCGAATGAAAAACTGTTTTTT.